Listed here are 4 T cell receptor beta chains from one sample, sequenced in a study of T cell repertoires in cytomegalovirus infection. TCRdb reanalysed the reads using MiXCR and keeps one entry per CDR3 protein. The profile shows around 95,000 distinct CDR3 sequences, about 29% of them singletons. Their antigen targets remain unknown. The sample in question was CD8+ T cells from cultured PBMCs, obtained from culture after CMV antigen stimulation. These receptors all stem from a human donor in good health (CMV status not recorded). Some clones in this sample may be carry-over from other donors' samples.

The chain has TRBV27 and TRBJ2-1; 9 bases fit TRBD1. Germline lookup yields CDR1 MNHEY and CDR2 SMNVEV (reference sequence). J was trimmed by 5 bases and V by 1 base; bases with no gene match: 0. The CDR3 sequence is 14 residues long. CDR3 residues: CASSLWDRDNEQFF. The CDR3 DNA reads TGTGCCAGCAGTTTATGGGACAGGGACAATGAGCAGTTCTTC.

The chain carries TRBV3-1 and TRBJ2-5; D gene ambiguous. The CDR3 is 12 residues long. Germline CDR1 and CDR2: LGHDT and YNNKEL (reference sequence). Trimming stripped 6 bases from V and 1 base from J, with 6 bases between. CDR3 loop: CASRHIQETQYF. The CDR3 nucleotides are TGTGCCAGCAGACATATCCAAGAGACCCAGTACTTC.

A few counts support this clonotype. The genes are TRBV4-1 and TRBJ2-5; 7 positions agree with TRBD1. The length of the CDR3 is 14 residues. From germline, CDR1 is MGHRA and CDR2 YSYEKL. J lost 5 bases, V lost 3 bases, and 6 bases had no gene match. For the CDR3, the DNA is TGCGCCAGCAGCCACATCGGACAGGCCGAGACCCAGTACTTC. This codes for CASSHIGQAETQYF.

V gene TRBV11-2 combines with J gene TRBJ2-5; the D gene is possibly TRBD2 (6 bases). The germline V gene encodes CDR1 SGHAT and CDR2 FQNNGV. The CDR3 totals 15 residues. V lost 1 base and J lost 4, with 13 bases in between. CDR3 residues: CASSLVAASIETQYF. The CDR3 coding sequence is TGTGCCAGCAGCTTAGTAGCGGCGTCAATAGAGACCCAGTACTTC. Complete variable domain (other parts from reference TRBV11-2 and TRBJ2-5): EAGVAQSPRYKIIEKRQSVAFWCNPISGHATLYWYQQILGQGPKLLIQFQNNGVVDDSQLPKDRFSAERLKGVDSTLKIQPAKLEDSAVYLCASSLVAASIETQYFGPGTRLLVL.